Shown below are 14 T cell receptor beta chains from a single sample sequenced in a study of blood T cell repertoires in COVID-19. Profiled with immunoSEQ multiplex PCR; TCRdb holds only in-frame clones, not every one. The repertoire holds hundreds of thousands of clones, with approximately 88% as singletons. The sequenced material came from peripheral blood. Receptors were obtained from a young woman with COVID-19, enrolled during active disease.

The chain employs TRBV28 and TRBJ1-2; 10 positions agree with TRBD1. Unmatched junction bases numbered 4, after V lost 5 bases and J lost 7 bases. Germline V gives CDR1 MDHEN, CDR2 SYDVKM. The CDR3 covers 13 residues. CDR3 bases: TGTGCCAGCAGTGACAGGGGGCCGCGTGGCTACACCTTC. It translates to CASSDRGPRGYTF.

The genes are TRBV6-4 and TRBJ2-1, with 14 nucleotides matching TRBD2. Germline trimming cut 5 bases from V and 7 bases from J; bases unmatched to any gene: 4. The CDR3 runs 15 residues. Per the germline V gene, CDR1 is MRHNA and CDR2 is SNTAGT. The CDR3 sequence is CASSPTSGRGNEQFF. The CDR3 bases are TGTGCCAGCAGTCCGACTAGCGGGAGGGGGAATGAGCAGTTCTTC.

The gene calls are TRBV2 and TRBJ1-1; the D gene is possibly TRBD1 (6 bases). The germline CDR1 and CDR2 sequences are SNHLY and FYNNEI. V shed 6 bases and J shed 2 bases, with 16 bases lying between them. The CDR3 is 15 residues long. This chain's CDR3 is CASSENGQTNTEAFF. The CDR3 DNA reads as TGTGCCAGCAGCGAAAACGGACAGACAAACACTGAAGCTTTCTTT.

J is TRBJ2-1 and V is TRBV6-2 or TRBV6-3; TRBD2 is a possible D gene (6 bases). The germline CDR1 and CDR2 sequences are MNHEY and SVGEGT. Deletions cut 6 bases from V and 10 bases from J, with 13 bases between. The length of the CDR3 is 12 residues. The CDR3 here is CASSLGTVEQFF. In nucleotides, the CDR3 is TGTGCCAGCAGCCTCGGGACTGTGGAGCAGTTCTTC.

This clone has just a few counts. The CDR3 bases are TGTGCCAGCAGCTTATCGGGAACAGGGGACGGTCAGCCCCAGCATTTT. Translating gives CASSLSGTGDGQPQHF. The chain links TRBV7-2 to TRBJ1-5; TRBD1 matches 7 bases. CDR3 size: 16 residues. Germline V gives CDR1 SGHTA, CDR2 FQGNSA. V gave up 2 bases and J gave up 6 bases; unmatched junction bases: 10. The whole variable domain, filled in from reference TRBV7-2 and TRBJ1-5, reads GAGVSQSPSNKVTEKGKDVELRCDPISGHTALYWYRQSLGQGLEFLIYFQGNSAPDKSGLPSDRFSAERTGGSVSTLTIQRTQQEDSAVYLCASSLSGTGDGQPQHFGDGTRLSIL.

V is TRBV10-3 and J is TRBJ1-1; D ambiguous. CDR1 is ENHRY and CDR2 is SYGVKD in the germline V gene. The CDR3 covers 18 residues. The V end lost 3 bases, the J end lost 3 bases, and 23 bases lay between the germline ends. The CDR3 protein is CAISDPPRADERDTEAFF. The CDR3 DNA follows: TGTGCCATCAGTGACCCCCCCCGGGCAGACGAGAGGGACACTGAAGCTTTCTTT.

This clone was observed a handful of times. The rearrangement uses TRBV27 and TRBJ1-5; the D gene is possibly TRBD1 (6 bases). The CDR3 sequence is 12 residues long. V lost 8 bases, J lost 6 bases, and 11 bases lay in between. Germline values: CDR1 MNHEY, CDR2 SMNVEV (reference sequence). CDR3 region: CASGGGPQPQHF. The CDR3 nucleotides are TGTGCCAGCGGGGGCGGGCCTCAGCCCCAGCATTTT.

The chain's CDR3 is CASSAGHTNTEAFF. The CDR3 DNA reads TGTGCCAGCAGCGCCGGACATACCAACACTGAAGCTTTCTTT. This chain connects TRBV9 to TRBJ1-1; a possible D gene is TRBD1 (5 bases). V was shortened by 3 bases and J by 2 bases, with 11 bases between the two germline ends. The V gene's germline CDR1 is SGDLS and CDR2 YYNGEE. This CDR3 spans 14 amino acids.

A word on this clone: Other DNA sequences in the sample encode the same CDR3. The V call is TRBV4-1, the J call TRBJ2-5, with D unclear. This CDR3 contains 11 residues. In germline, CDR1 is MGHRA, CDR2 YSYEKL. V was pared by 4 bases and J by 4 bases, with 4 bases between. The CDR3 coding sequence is TGCGCCAGCAGCCGCGGAGAGACCCAGTACTTC. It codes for CASSRGETQYF.

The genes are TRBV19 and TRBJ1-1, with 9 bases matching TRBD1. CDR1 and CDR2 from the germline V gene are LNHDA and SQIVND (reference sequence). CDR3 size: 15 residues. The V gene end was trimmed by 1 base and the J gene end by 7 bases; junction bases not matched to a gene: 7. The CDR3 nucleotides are TGTGCCAGTAGTATAGTTAGGGACAGGGTGGATGAAGCTTTCTTT. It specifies CASSIVRDRVDEAFF.

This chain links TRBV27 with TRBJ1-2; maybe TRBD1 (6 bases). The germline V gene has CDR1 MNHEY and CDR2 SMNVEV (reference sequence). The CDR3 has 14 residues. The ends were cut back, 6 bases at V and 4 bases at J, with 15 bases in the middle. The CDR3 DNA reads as TGTGCCAGCAGCCCCCGGGGGGCGAGCTATGGCTACACCTTC. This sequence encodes CASSPRGASYGYTF.

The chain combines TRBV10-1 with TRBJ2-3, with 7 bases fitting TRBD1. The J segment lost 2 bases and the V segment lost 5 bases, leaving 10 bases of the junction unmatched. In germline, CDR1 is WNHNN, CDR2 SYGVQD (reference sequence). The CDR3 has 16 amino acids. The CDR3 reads CASSTADRRNTDTQYF. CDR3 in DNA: TGCGCCAGCAGTACTGCGGACAGGAGAAACACAGATACGCAGTATTTT.

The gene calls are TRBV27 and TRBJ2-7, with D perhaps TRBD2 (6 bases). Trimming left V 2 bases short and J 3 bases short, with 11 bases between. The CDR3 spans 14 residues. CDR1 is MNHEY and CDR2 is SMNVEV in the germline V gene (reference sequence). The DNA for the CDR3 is TGTGCCAGCAGTTTAACGAGCGGGTTCTACGAGCAGTACGTC. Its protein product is CASSLTSGFYEQYV.

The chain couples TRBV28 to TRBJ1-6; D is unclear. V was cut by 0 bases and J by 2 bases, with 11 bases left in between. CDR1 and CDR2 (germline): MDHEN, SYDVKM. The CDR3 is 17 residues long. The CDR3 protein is CASSLWARSAYNSPLHF. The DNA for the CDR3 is TGTGCCAGCAGTTTATGGGCGAGGTCCGCCTATAATTCACCCCTCCACTTT.